The clone carrying this TCR beta chain was observed a handful of times. The data stem from a study of blood T cells in healthy people across ages. The use of a sample-barcoded 5' primer and a J-beta primer mix characterized a second PCR of about 7 to 12 cycles. TCRdb ran MiXCR on the 5' RACE reads and lists one entry per CDR3 protein. The sample records about 1.6 million distinct CDR3 sequences, 30% to 40% being singletons. At least 7 million PBMCs were isolated per sample. The V and J ends lost 3 bases and 3 bases respectively, with 13 bases between them. Germline V gives CDR1 SGHRS, CDR2 YFSETQ. There are 15 residues in the CDR3.

The clonotype comes from a woman aged 25 to 39 in good health. The sequencing input was blood. This chain links TRBV5-1 with TRBJ2-1; perhaps TRBD1 as D (5 bases). CDR3 in DNA: TGCGCCAGCAGCTCGGCGGCCGACAGCTACAATGAGCAGTTCTTC. Amino acids: CASSSAADSYNEQFF.